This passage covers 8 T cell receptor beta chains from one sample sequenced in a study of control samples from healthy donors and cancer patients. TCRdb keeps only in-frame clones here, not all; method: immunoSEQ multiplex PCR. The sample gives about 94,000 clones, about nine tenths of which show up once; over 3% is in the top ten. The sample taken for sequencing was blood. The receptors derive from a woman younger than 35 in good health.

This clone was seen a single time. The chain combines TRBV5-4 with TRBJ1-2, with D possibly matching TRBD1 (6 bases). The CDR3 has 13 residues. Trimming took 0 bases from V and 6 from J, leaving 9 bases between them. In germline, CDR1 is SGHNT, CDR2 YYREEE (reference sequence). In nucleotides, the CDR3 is TGTGCCAGCAGCTTGGCCGGGGGCAATGGCTACACCTTC. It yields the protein CASSLAGGNGYTF.

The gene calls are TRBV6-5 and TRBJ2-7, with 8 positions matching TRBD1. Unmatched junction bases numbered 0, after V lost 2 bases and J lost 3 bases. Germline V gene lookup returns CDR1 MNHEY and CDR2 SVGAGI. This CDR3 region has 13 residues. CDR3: CASSYDRGYEQYF. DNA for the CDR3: TGTGCCAGCAGTTACGACAGGGGCTACGAGCAGTACTTC.

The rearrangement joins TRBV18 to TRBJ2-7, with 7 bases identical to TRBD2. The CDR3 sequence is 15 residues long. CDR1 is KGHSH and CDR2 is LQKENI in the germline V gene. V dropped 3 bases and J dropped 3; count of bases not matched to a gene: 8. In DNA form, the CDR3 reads TGTGCCAGCTCACCTAAAACTAGCGCCCTCTACGAGCAGTACTTC. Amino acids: CASSPKTSALYEQYF.

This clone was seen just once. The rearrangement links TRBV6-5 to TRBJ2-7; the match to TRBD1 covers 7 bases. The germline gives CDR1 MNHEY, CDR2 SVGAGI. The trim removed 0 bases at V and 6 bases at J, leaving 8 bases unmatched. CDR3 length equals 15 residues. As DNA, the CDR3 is TGTGCCAGCAGTTACTCGACCAGGGGGTTTGGCGAGCAGTACTTC. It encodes CASSYSTRGFGEQYF.

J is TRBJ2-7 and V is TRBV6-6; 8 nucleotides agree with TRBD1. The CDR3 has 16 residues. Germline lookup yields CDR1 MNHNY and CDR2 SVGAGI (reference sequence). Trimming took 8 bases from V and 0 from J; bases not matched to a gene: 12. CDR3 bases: TGTGCCAGCCACCGGGGACAGGTTAGATCCTCCTACGAGCAGTACTTC. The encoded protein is CASHRGQVRSSYEQYF.

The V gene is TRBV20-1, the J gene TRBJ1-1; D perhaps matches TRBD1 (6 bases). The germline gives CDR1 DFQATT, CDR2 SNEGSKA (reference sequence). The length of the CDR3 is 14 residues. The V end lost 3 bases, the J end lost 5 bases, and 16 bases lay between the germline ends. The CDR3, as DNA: TGCAGTGCTAGTCCCCCCGGGGGGCGTACTGAAGCTTTCTTT. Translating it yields CSASPPGGRTEAFF.

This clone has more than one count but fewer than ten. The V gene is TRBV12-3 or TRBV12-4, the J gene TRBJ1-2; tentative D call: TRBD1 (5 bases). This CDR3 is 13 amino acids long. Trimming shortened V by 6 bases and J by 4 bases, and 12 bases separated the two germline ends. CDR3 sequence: CASSPGRGYGYTF. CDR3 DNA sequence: TGTGCCAGCAGCCCTGGGAGGGGCTATGGCTACACCTTC.

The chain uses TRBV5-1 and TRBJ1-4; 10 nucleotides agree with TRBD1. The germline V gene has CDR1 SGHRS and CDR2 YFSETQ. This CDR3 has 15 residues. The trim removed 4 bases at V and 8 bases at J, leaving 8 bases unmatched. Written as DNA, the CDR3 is TGCGCCAGCAGCGGGACAGGGGTGCAGGGAGAAAAACTGTTTTTT. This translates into CASSGTGVQGEKLFF.